This TCR beta chain was captured in a study of STAT5B mutations in CD4+ large granular lymphocyte leukemia. Trimming took 11 bases from V and 2 from J; bases not matched to a gene: 9. This CDR3 is 14 amino acids long. Germline CDR1 SNHLY, CDR2 FYNNEI. The method was immunoSEQ multiplex PCR; TCRdb's version includes in-frame clones alone and lacks a portion of them. The table records tens of thousands of clones, roughly 75% of them present only once. The sequenced sample was CD4+ T cells from blood buffy coats. The sequence was obtained from a human donor in good health. The gene calls are TRBV2 and TRBJ2-3; TRBD2 matches at 8 bases. The chain's CDR3 is CAGTRREVTDTQYF. CDR3 sequence (DNA): TGTGCCGGAACTAGGCGGGAGGTCACAGATACGCAGTATTTT.